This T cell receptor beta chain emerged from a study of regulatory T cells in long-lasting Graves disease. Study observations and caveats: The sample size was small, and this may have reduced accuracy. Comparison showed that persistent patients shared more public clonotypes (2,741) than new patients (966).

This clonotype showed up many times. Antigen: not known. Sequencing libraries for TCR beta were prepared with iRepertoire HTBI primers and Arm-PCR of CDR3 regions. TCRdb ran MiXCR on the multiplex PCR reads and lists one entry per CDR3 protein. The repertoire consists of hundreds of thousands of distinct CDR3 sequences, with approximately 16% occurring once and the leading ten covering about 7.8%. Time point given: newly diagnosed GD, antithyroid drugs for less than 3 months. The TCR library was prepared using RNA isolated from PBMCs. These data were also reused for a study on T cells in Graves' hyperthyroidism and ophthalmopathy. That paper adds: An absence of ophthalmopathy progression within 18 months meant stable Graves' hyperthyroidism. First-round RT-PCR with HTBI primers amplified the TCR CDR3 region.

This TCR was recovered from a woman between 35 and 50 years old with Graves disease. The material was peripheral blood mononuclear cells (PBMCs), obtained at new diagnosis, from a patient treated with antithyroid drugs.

The CDR3 DNA follows: TGTGCCAGCAGCGTCCAGGAAGACAATGAGCAGTTCTTC. It translates to CASSVQEDNEQFF. The rearrangement links TRBV7-9 to TRBJ2-1, with no clear D. The germline gives CDR1 SEHNR, CDR2 FQNEAQ (reference sequence). This CDR3 comprises 13 residues. V lost 5 bases, J lost 5 bases, and 10 bases lay in between.